This paragraph reports one T cell receptor (beta chain). Antigen unknown. Cells were frozen in aliquots of around 490,000, and one aliquot per fraction was sequenced. Only in-frame clones appear in the TCRdb table, and some are missing; sequencing was by immunoSEQ multiplex PCR. The sample has fewer than 3,000 clones, approximately 64% seen once; the top ten hold roughly 24%. This entry is derived from a study of coeliac disease. About the research overall: Coeliac patients had newly diagnosed active disease, refractory type I disease, or gluten-free diet control. Without high-resolution HLA typing, biased TRBV7-2 usage was examined as a proof of principle.

Germline-derived CDR1 and CDR2 are SGHNT and YYREEE (reference sequence). V lost 0 bases to trimming and J lost 6 bases; unmatched junction nucleotides: 14. The CDR3 spans 20 residues. Points from the study as a whole: Most TRB amino acid sequences occurred in only one sample.

This receptor was identified in a woman in her sixties or seventies with celiac disease on a gluten-free diet. Sequences were obtained from intraepithelial lymphocytes from the gut. V and J are TRBV5-4 and TRBJ2-2; TRBD2 matches at 13 bases. The CDR3 region has the DNA TGTGCCAGCAGCTTGGGCCGGACTAGCGGGAGACCGATGAGGGCCGGGGAGCTGTTTTTT. Protein: CASSLGRTSGRPMRAGELFF.